This T cell receptor (beta chain) was documented in a study of response to subunit inactivated influenza vaccine. Findings and limits, study-wide: The authors proposed limited new T cell recruitment per seasonal influenza vaccination.

V trimming: 5 bases; J trimming: 4 bases; junction bases outside the gene matches: 7. The CDR3 is made up of 15 amino acids. This clonotype was counted many times. Its antigen is unknown. TCRdb re-analysed the RT-PCR reads in MiXCR, keeping a single row per CDR3 protein. The sample lists around 520,000 distinct CDR3 sequences, around 25% seen once, with 1.5% to 2% in the top ten. This receptor was taken from a man aged 50 or older who received an inactivated influenza vaccine. The rearrangement joins TRBV12-3 or TRBV12-4 to TRBJ2-3; 9 bases are shared with TRBD2. Specimen: CD4+ T cells sorted from PBMCs, collected more than 4 days after vaccination. The CDR3, as DNA: TGTGCCAGCAGTCCACGGACTAGCGCCGCAGATACGCAGTATTTT. Translation gives CASSPRTSAADTQYF.